This T cell receptor (beta chain) is from a study of T cells expressing NK-cell markers. From the 5' RACE reads, TCRdb lists one entry per CDR3 protein and no DNA. In all, the sample yields hundreds of thousands of distinct CDR3 sequences. The CDR3 is made up of 14 amino acids. The chain carries TRBV12-3 or TRBV12-4 and TRBJ2-7. Material: blood T cells: a sorted CD56 or NKG2C T cell subset, CD4+ or CD8+ T cells, or bulk PBMC T cells (not recorded which). The TCR originated in a man between 18 and 69 years old in good health. The CDR3 sequence: CASSLSFTVHEQYF.